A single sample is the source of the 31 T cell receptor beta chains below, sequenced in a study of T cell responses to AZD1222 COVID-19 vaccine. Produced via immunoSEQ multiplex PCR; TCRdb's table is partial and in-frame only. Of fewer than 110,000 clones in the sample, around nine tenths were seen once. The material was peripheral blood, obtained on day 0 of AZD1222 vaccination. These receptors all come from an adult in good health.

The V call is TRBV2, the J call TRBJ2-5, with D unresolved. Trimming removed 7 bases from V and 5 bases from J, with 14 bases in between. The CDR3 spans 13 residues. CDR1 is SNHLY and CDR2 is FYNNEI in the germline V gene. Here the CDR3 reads CASTEAVGETQYF. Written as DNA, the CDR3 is TGTGCCAGCACCGAAGCCGTGGGGGAGACCCAGTACTTC.

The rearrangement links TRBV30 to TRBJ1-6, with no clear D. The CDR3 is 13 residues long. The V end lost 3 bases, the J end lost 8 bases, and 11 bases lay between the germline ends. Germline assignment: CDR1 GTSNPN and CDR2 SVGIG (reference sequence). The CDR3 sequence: CAWRLGLDSPLHF. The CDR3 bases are TGTGCCTGGAGATTGGGGTTGGATTCACCCCTCCACTTT.

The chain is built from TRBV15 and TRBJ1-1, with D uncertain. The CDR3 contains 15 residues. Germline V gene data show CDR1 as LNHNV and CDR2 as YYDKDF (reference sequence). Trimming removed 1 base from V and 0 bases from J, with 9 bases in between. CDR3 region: CATSRASSMNTEAFF. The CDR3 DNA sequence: TGTGCCACCAGCAGAGCTTCTAGTATGAACACTGAAGCTTTCTTT.

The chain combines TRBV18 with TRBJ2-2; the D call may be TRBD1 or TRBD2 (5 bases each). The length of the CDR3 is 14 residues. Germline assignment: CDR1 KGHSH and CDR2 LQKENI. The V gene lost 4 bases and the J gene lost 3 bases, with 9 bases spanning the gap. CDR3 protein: CASSLGTDTGELFF. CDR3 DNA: TGTGCCAGCTCACTAGGGACGGACACCGGGGAGCTGTTTTTT.

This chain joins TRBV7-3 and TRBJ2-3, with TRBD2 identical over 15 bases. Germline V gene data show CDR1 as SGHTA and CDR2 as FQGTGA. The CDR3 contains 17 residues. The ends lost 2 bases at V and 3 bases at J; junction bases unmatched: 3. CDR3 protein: CASSLLGLAGGTDTQYF. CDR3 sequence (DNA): TGTGCCAGCAGCTTACTGGGACTAGCGGGGGGAACAGATACGCAGTATTTT.

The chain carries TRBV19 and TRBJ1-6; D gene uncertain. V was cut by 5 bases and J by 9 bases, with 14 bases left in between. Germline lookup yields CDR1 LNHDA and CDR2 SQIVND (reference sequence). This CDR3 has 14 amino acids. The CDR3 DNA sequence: TGTGCCAGTAGTCCAGGACCTTTCGGTTCACCCCTCCACTTT. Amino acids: CASSPGPFGSPLHF.

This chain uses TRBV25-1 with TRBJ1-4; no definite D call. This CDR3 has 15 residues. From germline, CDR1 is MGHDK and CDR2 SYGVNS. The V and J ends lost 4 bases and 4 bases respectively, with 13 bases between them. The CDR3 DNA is TGTGCCAGCAGTGCCCAGACGGCTTTTAATGAAAAACTGTTTTTT. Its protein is CASSAQTAFNEKLFF.

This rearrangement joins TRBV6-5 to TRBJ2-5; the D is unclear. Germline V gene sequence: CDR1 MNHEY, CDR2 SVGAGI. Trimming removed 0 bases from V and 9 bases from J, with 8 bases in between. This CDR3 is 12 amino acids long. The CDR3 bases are TGTGCCAGCAGTTACTCGATTTGGCCCCAGTACTTC. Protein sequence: CASSYSIWPQYF.

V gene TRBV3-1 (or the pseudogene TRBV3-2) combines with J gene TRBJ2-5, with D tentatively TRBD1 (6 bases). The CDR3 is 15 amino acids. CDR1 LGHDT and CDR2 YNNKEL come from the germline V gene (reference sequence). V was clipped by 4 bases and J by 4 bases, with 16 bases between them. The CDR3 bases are TGTGCCAGCAGCCTAAAGGTTGGGGGCCGAGAGACCCAGTACTTC. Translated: CASSLKVGGRETQYF.

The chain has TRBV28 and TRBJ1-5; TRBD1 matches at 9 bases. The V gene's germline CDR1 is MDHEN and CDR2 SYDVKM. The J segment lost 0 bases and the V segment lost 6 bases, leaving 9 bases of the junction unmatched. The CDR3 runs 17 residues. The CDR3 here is CASRPGQGHISNQPQHF. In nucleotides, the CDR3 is TGTGCCAGCAGACCGGGACAGGGTCACATTAGCAATCAGCCCCAGCATTTT.

The CDR3 DNA reads as TGTGCCAGCAGCTTAGGGGTGAACACTGAAGCTTTCTTT. It translates to CASSLGVNTEAFF. V usage is TRBV11-1 and J usage is TRBJ1-1; D is ambiguous. The germline V gene encodes CDR1 SGHAT and CDR2 FQDESV (reference sequence). CDR3 size: 13 residues. V lost 1 base and J 0 bases, leaving 3 bases between the germline ends.

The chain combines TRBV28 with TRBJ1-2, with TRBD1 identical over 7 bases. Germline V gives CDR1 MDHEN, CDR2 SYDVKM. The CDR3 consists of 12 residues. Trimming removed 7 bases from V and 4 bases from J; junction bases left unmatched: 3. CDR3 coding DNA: TGTGCCAGCACTCGGGACAGCTATGGCTACACCTTC. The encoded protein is CASTRDSYGYTF.

This chain's CDR3 is CASSPPWGPGYEQYF. For the CDR3, the DNA is TGTGCCAGCAGTCCACCTTGGGGGCCGGGTTACGAGCAGTACTTC. The V and J genes are TRBV28 and TRBJ2-7; D might be TRBD1 (6 bases). The CDR3 length is 15 residues. The ends were cut back, 5 bases at V and 4 bases at J, with 18 bases in the middle. Germline V gene data show CDR1 as MDHEN and CDR2 as SYDVKM.

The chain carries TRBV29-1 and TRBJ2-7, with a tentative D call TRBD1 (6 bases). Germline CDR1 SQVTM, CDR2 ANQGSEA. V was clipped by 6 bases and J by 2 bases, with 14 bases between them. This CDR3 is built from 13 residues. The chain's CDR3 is CSVAAGTTYEQYF. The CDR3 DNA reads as TGCAGCGTCGCCGCCGGGACAACCTACGAGCAGTACTTC.

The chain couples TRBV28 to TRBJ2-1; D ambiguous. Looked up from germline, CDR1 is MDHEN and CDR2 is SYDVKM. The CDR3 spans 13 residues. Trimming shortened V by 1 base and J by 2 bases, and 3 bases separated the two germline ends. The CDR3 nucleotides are TGTGCCAGCAGTTTATCCCCCTACAATGAGCAGTTCTTC. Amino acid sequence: CASSLSPYNEQFF.

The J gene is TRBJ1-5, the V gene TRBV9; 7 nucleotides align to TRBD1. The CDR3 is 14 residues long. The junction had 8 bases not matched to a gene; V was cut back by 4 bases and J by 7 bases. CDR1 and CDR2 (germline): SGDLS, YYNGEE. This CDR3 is CASSTSGGGQPQHF. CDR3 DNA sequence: TGTGCCAGCAGCACCTCAGGGGGAGGACAGCCCCAGCATTTT.

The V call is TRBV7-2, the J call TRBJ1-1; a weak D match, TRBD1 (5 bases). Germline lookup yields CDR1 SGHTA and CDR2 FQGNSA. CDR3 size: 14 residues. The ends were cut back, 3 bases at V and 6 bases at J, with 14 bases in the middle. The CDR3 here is CASSFLRGVAEAFF. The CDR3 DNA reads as TGTGCCAGCAGCTTTCTAAGGGGAGTGGCTGAAGCTTTCTTT.

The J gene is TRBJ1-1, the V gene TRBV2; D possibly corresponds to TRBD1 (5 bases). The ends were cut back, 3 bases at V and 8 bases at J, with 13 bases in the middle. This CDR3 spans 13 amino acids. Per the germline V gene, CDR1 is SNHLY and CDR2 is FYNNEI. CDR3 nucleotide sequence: TGTGCCAGCAGTGAGGGGGAATACTCAGAAGCTTTCTTT. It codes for CASSEGEYSEAFF.

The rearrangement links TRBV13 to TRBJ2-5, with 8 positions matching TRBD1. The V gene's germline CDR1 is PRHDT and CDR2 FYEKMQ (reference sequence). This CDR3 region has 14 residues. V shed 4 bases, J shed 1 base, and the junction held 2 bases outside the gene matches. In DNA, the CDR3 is TGTGCCAGCAGCTCGGACAGGGTCCAAGAGACCCAGTACTTC. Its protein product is CASSSDRVQETQYF.

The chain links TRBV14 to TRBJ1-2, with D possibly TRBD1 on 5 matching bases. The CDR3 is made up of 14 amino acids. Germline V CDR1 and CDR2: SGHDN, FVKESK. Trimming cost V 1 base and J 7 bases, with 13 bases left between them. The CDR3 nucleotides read TGTGCCAGCAGCCAAGTAGCGCAGGGTTCTGGCTACACCTTC. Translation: CASSQVAQGSGYTF. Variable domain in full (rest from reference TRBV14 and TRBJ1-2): EAGVTQFPSHSVIEKGQTVTLRCDPISGHDNLYWYRRVMGKEIKFLLHFVKESKQDESGMPNNRFLAERTGGTYSTLKVQPAELEDSGVYFCASSQVAQGSGYTFGSGTRLTVV.

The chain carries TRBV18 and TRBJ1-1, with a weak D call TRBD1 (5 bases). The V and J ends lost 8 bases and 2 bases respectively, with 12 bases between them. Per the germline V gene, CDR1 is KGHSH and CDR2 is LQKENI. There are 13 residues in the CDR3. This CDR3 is CASTTAPNTEAFF. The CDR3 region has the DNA TGTGCCAGCACGACAGCCCCTAACACTGAAGCTTTCTTT.

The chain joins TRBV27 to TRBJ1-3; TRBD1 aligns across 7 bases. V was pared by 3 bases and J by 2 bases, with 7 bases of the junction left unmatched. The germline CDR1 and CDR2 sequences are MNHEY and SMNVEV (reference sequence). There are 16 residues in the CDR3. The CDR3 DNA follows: TGTGCCAGCAGTTTGTACCAAACAGGGGCTGGAAACACCATATATTTT. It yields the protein CASSLYQTGAGNTIYF.

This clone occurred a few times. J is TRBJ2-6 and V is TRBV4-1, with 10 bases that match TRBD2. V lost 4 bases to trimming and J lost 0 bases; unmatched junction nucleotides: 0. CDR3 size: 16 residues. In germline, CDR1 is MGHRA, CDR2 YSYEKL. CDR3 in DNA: TGCGCCAGCAGCCGGACTAGCGGCTCTGGGGCCAACGTCCTGACTTTC. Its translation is CASSRTSGSGANVLTF.

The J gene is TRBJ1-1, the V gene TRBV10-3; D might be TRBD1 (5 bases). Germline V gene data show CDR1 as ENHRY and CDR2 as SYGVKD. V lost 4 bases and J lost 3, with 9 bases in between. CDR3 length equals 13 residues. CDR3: CAISGVGDTEAFF. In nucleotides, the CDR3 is TGTGCCATCAGTGGAGTGGGGGACACTGAAGCTTTCTTT.

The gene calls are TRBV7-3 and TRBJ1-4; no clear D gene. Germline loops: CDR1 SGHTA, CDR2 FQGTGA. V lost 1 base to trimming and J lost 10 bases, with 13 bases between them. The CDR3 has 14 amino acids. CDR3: CASSLSPGDGKLFF. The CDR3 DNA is TGTGCCAGCAGCTTAAGTCCCGGTGATGGAAAACTGTTTTTT. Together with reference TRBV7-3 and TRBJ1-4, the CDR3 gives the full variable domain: GAGVSQTPSNKVTEKGKYVELRCDPISGHTALYWYRQSLGQGPEFLIYFQGTGAADDSGLPNDRFFAVRPEGSVSTLKIQRTERGDSAVYLCASSLSPGDGKLFFGSGTQLSVL.

The CDR3 reads CSVVRGTDAFF. DNA of the CDR3: TGCAGCGTTGTGAGAGGGACGGACGCTTTCTTT. The chain recombines TRBV29-1 with TRBJ1-1, with D tentatively TRBD1 (5 bases). CDR1 is SQVTM, CDR2 ANQGSEA, per germline. Deletions cut 4 bases from V and 11 bases from J, with 14 bases between. CDR3 length: 11 residues.

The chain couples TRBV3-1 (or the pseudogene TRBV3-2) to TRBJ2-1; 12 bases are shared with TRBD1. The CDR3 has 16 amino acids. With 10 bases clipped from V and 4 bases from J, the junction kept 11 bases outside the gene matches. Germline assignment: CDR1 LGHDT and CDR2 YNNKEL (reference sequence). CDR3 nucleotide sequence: TGTGCCACCAGTCCTTCGGGACAGGGGGCTTACAATGAGCAGTTCTTC. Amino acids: CATSPSGQGAYNEQFF.

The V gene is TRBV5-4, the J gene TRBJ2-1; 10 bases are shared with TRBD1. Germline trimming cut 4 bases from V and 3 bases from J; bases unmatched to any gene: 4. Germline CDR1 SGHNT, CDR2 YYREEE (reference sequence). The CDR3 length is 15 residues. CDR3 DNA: TGTGCCAGCAGCCCCCGGGACAGGGGCTACAATGAGCAGTTCTTC. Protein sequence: CASSPRDRGYNEQFF. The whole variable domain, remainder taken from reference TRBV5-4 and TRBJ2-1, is ETGVTQSPTHLIKTRGQQVTLRCSSQSGHNTVSWYQQALGQGPQFIFQYYREEENGRGNFPPRFSGLQFPNYSSELNVNALELDDSALYLCASSPRDRGYNEQFFGPGTRLTVL.

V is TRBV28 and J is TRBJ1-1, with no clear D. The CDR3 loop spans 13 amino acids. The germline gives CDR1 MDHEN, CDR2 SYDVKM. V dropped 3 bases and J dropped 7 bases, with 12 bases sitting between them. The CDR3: CASSFGLGDEAFF. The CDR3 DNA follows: TGTGCCAGCAGTTTCGGTTTGGGAGATGAAGCTTTCTTT.

CDR3: CASSEALRWDLDTIYF. For the CDR3, the DNA is TGTGCCAGCAGTGAAGCCCTCAGGTGGGATTTGGACACCATATATTTT. This chain connects TRBV6-1 to TRBJ1-3; no clear D. This CDR3 region has 16 residues. The germline V and J ends were trimmed by 0 bases and 8 bases, with 17 bases remaining between them. CDR1 and CDR2 (germline): MNHNS, SASEGT.

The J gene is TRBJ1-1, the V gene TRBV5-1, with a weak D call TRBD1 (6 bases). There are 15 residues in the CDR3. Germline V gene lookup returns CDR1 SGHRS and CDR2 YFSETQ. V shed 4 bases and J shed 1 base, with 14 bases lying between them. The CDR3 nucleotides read TGCGCCAGCAGCACCCAGGAGGGGGGGAACACTGAAGCTTTCTTT. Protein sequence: CASSTQEGGNTEAFF.